These 27 T cell receptor beta chains were all obtained from the same sample, sequenced in a study of cytomegalovirus exposure and HLA in healthy donors. Primers: 60 Vbeta forward and 13 Jbeta reverse. Profiling relied on immunoSEQ multiplex PCR, and the TCRdb table lists in-frame clones only, not all of them. The profile covers 95,000 to 100,000 clones, with under 80% appearing a single time and around 4% taken by the ten largest. The sample consisted of PBMCs. The receptors were gathered from a man aged 40-55 years in good health and CMV-seronegative.

This chain links TRBV28 with TRBJ2-7, with D possibly TRBD1 on 5 matching bases. Germline assignment: CDR1 MDHEN and CDR2 SYDVKM. This CDR3 has 14 amino acids. The V gene lost 1 base and the J gene lost 3 bases, with 10 bases spanning the gap. DNA of the CDR3: TGTGCCAGCAGTTTATCAGCAGGGCACTACGAGCAGTACGTC. Protein sequence: CASSLSAGHYEQYV.

V is TRBV7-2 and J is TRBJ1-2, with D possibly TRBD1 on 5 matching bases. The germline CDR1 and CDR2 sequences are SGHTA and FQGNSA. V lost 8 bases and J 4 bases, leaving 11 bases between the germline ends. CDR3 size: 12 residues. The CDR3 DNA follows: TGTGCCAGCGGGGGGACGGCCTATGGCTACACCTTC. Translated: CASGGTAYGYTF.

This chain joins TRBV5-1 and TRBJ2-3; 8 bases are shared with TRBD1. CDR3 length equals 14 residues. The V segment lost 6 bases and the J segment 4 bases; nucleotides outside the gene matches: 7. Germline values: CDR1 SGHRS, CDR2 YFSETQ. The chain's CDR3 is CASKAGQGPDTQYF. CDR3 nucleotides: TGCGCCAGCAAAGCTGGACAGGGTCCAGATACGCAGTATTTT.

The J gene is TRBJ1-5, the V gene TRBV19; maybe TRBD1 (5 bases). The CDR3 spans 15 residues. With 7 bases removed from V and 0 bases from J, the gap between germline ends came to 13 bases. CDR1 LNHDA and CDR2 SQIVND come from the germline V gene (reference sequence). CDR3 bases: TGTGCCAGTAACCTCGACAGCTATAGCAATCAGCCCCAGCATTTT. Its protein product is CASNLDSYSNQPQHF.

The V gene is TRBV11-2, the J gene TRBJ1-2, with a possible D match to TRBD1 (5 bases). Trimming took 1 base from V and 3 from J, leaving 12 bases between them. The germline V gene has CDR1 SGHAT and CDR2 FQNNGV. The CDR3 is made up of 15 amino acids. CDR3 DNA sequence: TGTGCCAGCAGCTTAGCGGGGGTCGGCTACTATGGCTACACCTTC. This sequence encodes CASSLAGVGYYGYTF.

V gene TRBV28 combines with J gene TRBJ2-3; the match to TRBD2 covers 13 bases. Per germline, CDR1 MDHEN and CDR2 SYDVKM. The V gene end was trimmed by 5 bases and the J gene end by 5 bases; junction bases not matched to a gene: 13. CDR3 length: 18 amino acids. This chain's CDR3 is CASSRDRGTSGVIDTQYF. CDR3 DNA: TGTGCCAGCAGTCGGGACCGTGGGACTAGCGGGGTGATAGATACGCAGTATTTT.

The rearrangement uses TRBV5-1 and TRBJ2-2; perhaps TRBD1 as D (5 bases). Trimming cost V 0 bases and J 6 bases, with 9 bases left between them. CDR3 length: 14 residues. CDR1 and CDR2 (germline): SGHRS, YFSETQ. The DNA for the CDR3 is TGCGCCAGCAGCTTGGACAGGACCCCCGGGGAGCTGTTTTTT. The encoded protein is CASSLDRTPGELFF.

This sequence joins TRBV15 and TRBJ2-7, with 8 bases identical to TRBD2. The V gene's germline CDR1 is LNHNV and CDR2 YYDKDF (reference sequence). Losses at the gene ends were 8 bases for V and 0 bases for J; bases not matched to a gene: 9. The CDR3 consists of 15 residues. The CDR3 loop reads CATGRGGQNSYEQYV. The CDR3 DNA sequence: TGTGCCACCGGACGGGGGGGGCAAAACTCCTACGAGCAGTACGTC.

Here the CDR3 DNA reads TGTGCCAGCAGCTTGTCAGGGGGTCTAGCTAACTATGGCTACACCTTC. Protein product: CASSLSGGLANYGYTF. V is TRBV7-6 and J is TRBJ1-2; 7 nucleotides line up with TRBD1. Germline trimming cut 3 bases from V and 0 bases from J; bases unmatched to any gene: 7. CDR3 length: 16 residues. The germline V gene has CDR1 SGHVS and CDR2 FNYEAQ.

Turning to this clone: Other nucleotide sequences from this sample produce the same CDR3. The chain links TRBV18 to TRBJ2-7; TRBD1 aligns across 7 bases. The CDR3 is 14 residues long. Germline CDR1 is KGHSH and CDR2 is LQKENI. Trimming at V came to 1 base and at J to 2 bases, leaving 2 bases not matched to a gene. The CDR3 sequence: CASSPRQGTYEQYV. Here the CDR3 DNA reads TGTGCCAGCTCACCACGACAGGGAACCTACGAGCAGTACGTC.

The V call is TRBV7-2, the J call TRBJ1-2; 7 bases fit TRBD1. Germline assignment: CDR1 SGHTA and CDR2 FQGNSA. V lost 4 bases and J lost 4; bases outside the gene matches: 9. The CDR3 totals 15 residues. CDR3 DNA: TGTGCCAGCAGCTCACGTAGGGACAGTCCCTATGGCTACACCTTC. Its translation: CASSSRRDSPYGYTF.

The V and J genes are TRBV7-2 and TRBJ2-7; the match to TRBD1 covers 7 bases. The J call may be incorrect, as the DNA end agrees better with TRBJ2-1. The germline CDR1 and CDR2 sequences are SGHTA and FQGNSA. The CDR3 has 13 residues. The CDR3 DNA is TGTGCCAGCAGCTCAAGGGGGCCCAATGAGCAGTTCTTC. Its protein is CASSSRGPNEQFF.

This chain links TRBV4-1 with TRBJ2-2; D is possibly TRBD2 (6 bases). CDR1 is MGHRA and CDR2 is YSYEKL in the germline V gene. The CDR3 is made up of 13 amino acids. V shed 4 bases and J shed 6 bases, with 9 bases lying between them. In nucleotides, the CDR3 is TGCGCCAGCAGCCTGGAGGGTCCCGGGGAGCTGTTTTTT. The encoded protein is CASSLEGPGELFF.

Points on this clone: Without the conserved terminal phenylalanine or tryptophan, this CDR3 likely stems from a read error. This chain links TRBV19 with TRBJ2-6; 7 bases map to TRBD1. V lost 3 bases and J lost 0; bases outside the gene matches: 5. The CDR3 totals 17 residues. Germline CDR1 LNHDA, CDR2 SQIVND (reference sequence). CDR3 sequence reads: CASSIDGTVSGANVLTL. The CDR3 nucleotides are TGTGCCAGTAGTATTGACGGGACAGTCTCTGGGGCCAACGTCCTGACTCTC.

CDR3 amino acids: CASSVTSGVYNEQFF. The DNA for the CDR3 is TGTGCCAGCAGCGTCACTAGCGGGGTTTACAATGAGCAGTTCTTC. This chain joins TRBV11-2 and TRBJ2-1; 10 positions agree with TRBD2. With 5 bases clipped from V and 4 bases from J, the junction kept 5 bases outside the gene matches. CDR1 and CDR2 (germline): SGHAT, FQNNGV. The CDR3 loop spans 15 amino acids.

The chain links TRBV7-2 to TRBJ1-4; maybe TRBD1 (5 bases). Germline V gives CDR1 SGHTA, CDR2 FQGNSA. V was shortened by 5 bases and J by 10 bases, with 14 bases between the two germline ends. The CDR3 runs to 13 residues. The CDR3 reads CASSPGGVRKLFF. CDR3 DNA: TGTGCCAGCAGCCCCGGGGGGGTGCGAAAACTGTTTTTT.

V usage is TRBV28 and J usage is TRBJ2-3; a weak D match, TRBD2 (5 bases). The CDR3 has 16 amino acids. Trimming pared 5 bases from V and 0 bases from J, leaving 15 bases between. Germline V CDR1 and CDR2: MDHEN, SYDVKM. DNA for the CDR3: TGTGCCAGCAGTGTGGGGTCTAGCATGAGCACAGATACGCAGTATTTT. It specifies CASSVGSSMSTDTQYF.

There are a few counts of this clone. V and J are TRBV5-6 and TRBJ1-1; D remains unclear. The germline CDR1 and CDR2 sequences are SGHDT and YYEEEE. V dropped 0 bases and J dropped 2 bases, with 11 bases sitting between them. The CDR3 is 15 residues long. CDR3 DNA sequence: TGTGCCAGCAGCTTGGCGGGGAACCTAAACACTGAAGCTTTCTTT. This encodes CASSLAGNLNTEAFF.

This clone was counted between two and nine times. V gene TRBV7-5 combines with J gene TRBJ1-2; TRBD1 was called by the table and not checked on the DNA. TRBV7-5 is annotated as a pseudogene. The CDR3 extends over 14 amino acids. CDR3 amino acids: CVRSVRDRGHGYTF. CDR3 in DNA: TGTGTCAGAAGCGTCCGGGACAGGGGGCATGGCTACACCTTC.

The rearrangement links TRBV7-6 to TRBJ2-2; 7 bases match TRBD2. The CDR3 totals 15 residues. V lost 1 base and J lost 7; bases outside the gene matches: 6. Germline V gene lookup returns CDR1 SGHVS and CDR2 FNYEAQ. DNA of the CDR3: TGTGCCAGCAGCTTAGTGGGGGGGGATAGCGGGGAGCTGTTTTTT. It translates to CASSLVGGDSGELFF.

This clone appeared a few times. The CDR3 nucleotides read TGTGCCAGCAGCCAGGGCAGCACAGATACGCAGTATTTT. As protein: CASSQGSTDTQYF. V is TRBV6-6 and J is TRBJ2-3, with D maybe TRBD1 (5 bases). Germline V gene sequence: CDR1 MNHNY, CDR2 SVGAGI (reference sequence). This CDR3 contains 13 residues. Trimming shortened V by 6 bases and J by 0 bases, and 7 bases separated the two germline ends.

The rearrangement uses TRBV11-2 and TRBJ1-1, with D possibly TRBD1 on 6 matching bases. The ends were cut back, 1 base at V and 7 bases at J, with 13 bases in the middle. Germline values: CDR1 SGHAT, CDR2 FQNNGV. This CDR3 comprises 14 residues. CDR3 DNA: TGTGCCAGCAGCTTAGGAGGTCAGGGGATTGAAGCTTTCTTT. Encoded protein: CASSLGGQGIEAFF.

This chain's CDR3 is CASSLATGSSYEQYF. CDR3 DNA sequence: TGTGCCAGCAGCTTAGCCACCGGGTCTTCCTACGAGCAGTACTTC. V usage is TRBV7-2 and J usage is TRBJ2-7; D gene uncertain. V lost 0 bases to trimming and J lost 1 base, with 10 bases between them. The length of the CDR3 is 15 residues. Germline-derived CDR1 and CDR2 are SGHTA and FQGNSA.

The chain couples TRBV5-5 to TRBJ1-6; D is unresolved. This CDR3 is built from 16 residues. The V and J ends lost 1 base and 9 bases respectively, with 17 bases between them. Germline CDR1 reads SGHKS; CDR2 reads YYEKEE (reference sequence). DNA for the CDR3: TGTGCCAGCAGCTTGTCAGACCCCCGGGTGGGTTCACCCCTCCACTTT. Translation: CASSLSDPRVGSPLHF.

The CDR3 loop is CSARVGGALFF. The DNA of the CDR3 is TGCAGTGCTAGAGTCGGGGGGGCGTTATTCTTC. The chain is built from TRBV20-1 and TRBJ2-1; TRBD2 agrees at 8 bases. This CDR3 has 11 residues. V shed 1 base and J 16 bases; nucleotides not matched to a gene: 6. Germline V gene data show CDR1 as DFQATT and CDR2 as SNEGSKA (reference sequence).

Of note for this clone: The junction does not match germline at one end; this may be a read error. The chain uses TRBV4-3 and TRBJ2-1, with 7 bases matching TRBD1. The germline CDR1 and CDR2 sequences are LGHNA and YSLEER. The CDR3 sequence is 17 residues long. CDR3 in DNA: TGCGCCGGCAGCCATGTAGGACAGGATGGGCGCTACAATGAGCAGTTCTTC. Its protein product is CAGSHVGQDGRYNEQFF.

V gene TRBV7-2 combines with J gene TRBJ2-5; TRBD1 agrees at 10 bases. Germline V gene sequence: CDR1 SGHTA, CDR2 FQGNSA. The CDR3 contains 15 residues. With 6 bases clipped from V and 5 bases from J, the junction kept 9 bases outside the gene matches. This CDR3 is CASRLGTGVLETQYF. The DNA for the CDR3 is TGTGCCAGCAGATTGGGGACAGGGGTTTTGGAGACCCAGTACTTC.